Detailed here is one T cell receptor (beta chain). Its specificity is unknown. Single viable CD3+CD4+CD8-CD45RO+ cells were sorted as the memory CD4+ T cells. This entry comes from a study of memory CD4+ T cells and cytomegalovirus serostatus. The study, taken as a whole, reports: Repertoires predicted CMV serostatus with median bootstrapped AUC of 0.95.

Data came from immunoSEQ multiplex PCR; TCRdb stores just in-frame clones and leaves some out. The sample yields 40,000 to 45,000 clones, 76% seen once. Trimming took 2 bases from V and 0 from J, leaving 8 bases between them. Germline V gene data show CDR1 as SGHNT and CDR2 as YENEEA. The CDR3 consists of 15 residues. The rearrangement uses TRBV11-3 and TRBJ1-3; D gene unclear. The source material was memory CD4+ T cells from blood. This receptor was obtained from an adult in good health and CMV-seronegative. CDR3 in amino acids: CASSLRASSGNTIYF. The CDR3 coding sequence is TGTGCCAGCAGCTTAAGGGCGAGCTCTGGAAACACCATATATTTT.